This entry describes one TCR beta chain. What it recognizes is unknown. The CDR3 loop spans 15 amino acids. Germline-derived CDR1 and CDR2 are SGHAT and FQNNGV. Trimming at V came to 1 base and at J to 7 bases, leaving 5 bases not matched to a gene. The entry originates in a study of vaccination and CD4 T cells after COVID-19. Study-level information: Cellular stimulation was performed using overlapping spike peptides derived from SARS-CoV-2, HCoV-NL63, HCoV-OC43 and HCoV-229E.

Oncomine TCR Beta short-read sequencing was applied to DNA from cultured CD4+ T cells. In TCRdb, the PCR reads were re-called with MiXCR into one record per CDR3 protein. The data hold more than 9,500 distinct CDR3 sequences, with roughly 80% observed a single time. The sample's treatment: approximately 10-day PBMC culture with coronavirus spike peptide pools or control peptides (ViraFEST assay). V is TRBV11-2 and J is TRBJ2-1; 9 bases are shared with TRBD1. The receptor was derived from a human donor who had recovered from COVID-19. Sequences were obtained from CD4+ T cells from blood, cultured in vitro. The CDR3 bases are TGTGCCAGCAGCTTAGCGGGACAGGGTGGAAATGAGCAGTTCTTC. It encodes CASSLAGQGGNEQFF.